The 26 T cell receptor beta chains below come from one sample, sequenced in a study of regulatory dendritic cells for organ transplantation. Method: immunoSEQ multiplex PCR; TCRdb's copy keeps in-frame clones and lacks some. The data show 4,500 to 6,500 clones, with 50% to 70% seen just once and over 9.5% held by the top ten. Sample: memory CD8+ T cells from blood. Subset described: CD45RO+ memory T cells. The receptors stem from a human donor in good health.

V is TRBV9 and J is TRBJ1-4; D call uncertain. The germline V gene has CDR1 SGDLS and CDR2 YYNGEE. There are 15 residues in the CDR3. Between the trimmed V and J ends, which lost 0 bases and 6 bases, there was a span of 12 bases. The CDR3 DNA reads TGTGCCAGCAGCGTAGGACTGGGGAGTGATGAAAAACTGTTTTTT. Its protein is CASSVGLGSDEKLFF.

The chain has TRBV9 and TRBJ2-7, with a tentative D call TRBD2 (5 bases). The germline V and J ends were trimmed by 4 bases and 5 bases, with 10 bases remaining between them. CDR3 size: 12 residues. The germline gives CDR1 SGDLS, CDR2 YYNGEE. CDR3 sequence (DNA): TGTGCCAGCAGCCCCGGAGGTCACGAGCAGTACTTC. This encodes CASSPGGHEQYF.

This chain connects TRBV13 to TRBJ2-7; D gene ambiguous. V was pared by 2 bases and J by 2 bases, with 10 bases between. CDR1 is PRHDT, CDR2 FYEKMQ, per germline (reference sequence). The CDR3 is 14 residues long. The CDR3 bases are TGTGCCAGCAGCTTAAATGGGCAGGCCTACGAGCAGTACTTC. Protein: CASSLNGQAYEQYF.

The rearrangement joins TRBV6-6 to TRBJ1-5; D ambiguous. Germline assignment: CDR1 MNHNY and CDR2 SVGAGI (reference sequence). V lost 7 bases and J lost 3, with 13 bases in between. The CDR3 is made up of 14 amino acids. CDR3 in DNA: TGTGCCAGCACCTTGGGAGGGCTCAATCAGCCCCAGCATTTT. Amino acids: CASTLGGLNQPQHF.

The chain links TRBV11-2 to TRBJ2-3; D might be TRBD2 (6 bases). This CDR3 is 15 amino acids long. Per germline, CDR1 SGHAT and CDR2 FQNNGV. V lost 5 bases and J lost 0, with 12 bases in between. CDR3 sequence (DNA): TGTGCCAGCAGCGTGTCGCGGGGTAGCACAGATACGCAGTATTTT. This translates into CASSVSRGSTDTQYF.

This clone was observed a few times. The rearrangement joins TRBV4-2 to TRBJ2-2; D is perhaps TRBD1 (6 bases). The length of the CDR3 is 15 residues. V lost 0 bases and J lost 5, with 10 bases in between. Germline CDR1 and CDR2: LGHNA and YNFKEQ. The CDR3 bases are TGTGCCAGCAGCCAAGATCACACAGGGACCGGGGAGCTGTTTTTT. It is translated as CASSQDHTGTGELFF.

V gene TRBV9 combines with J gene TRBJ2-1; TRBD2 is a possible D gene (6 bases). The CDR3 runs 15 residues. The ends were cut back, 0 bases at V and 8 bases at J, with 15 bases in the middle. Looked up from germline, CDR1 is SGDLS and CDR2 is YYNGEE. CDR3 loop: CASSVAGLPGDEQFF. The CDR3 DNA sequence: TGTGCCAGCAGCGTAGCGGGACTCCCTGGGGATGAGCAGTTCTTC.

The V call is TRBV5-6, the J call TRBJ2-2; 10 bases are shared with TRBD1. Germline values: CDR1 SGHDT, CDR2 YYEEEE. V lost 5 bases, J lost 5 bases, and 3 bases stayed unmatched. The CDR3 is made up of 14 amino acids. CDR3 nucleotide sequence: TGTGCCAGCAGTCGACAGGGGGCGACCGGGGAGCTGTTTTTT. Its protein is CASSRQGATGELFF.

The chain is built from TRBV7-9 and TRBJ2-7; 8 positions agree with TRBD1. The CDR3 is 15 amino acids. Germline V gene lookup returns CDR1 SEHNR and CDR2 FQNEAQ (reference sequence). The ends lost 5 bases at V and 2 bases at J; junction bases unmatched: 8. CDR3 protein: CASSDHRDRPYEQYF. The DNA of the CDR3 is TGTGCCAGCAGCGATCACCGGGACAGGCCCTACGAGCAGTACTTC. Filled out from reference TRBV7-9 and TRBJ2-7, the complete variable domain reads DTGVSQNPRHKITKRGQNVTFRCDPISEHNRLYWYRQTLGQGPEFLTYFQNEAQLEKSRLLSDRFSAERPKGSFSTLEIQRTEQGDSAMYLCASSDHRDRPYEQYFGPGTRLTVT.

This clone has more than one count but fewer than ten. The chain is built from TRBV27 and TRBJ2-3; 11 nucleotides agree with TRBD2. Germline loops: CDR1 MNHEY, CDR2 SMNVEV (reference sequence). The CDR3 has 16 residues. The V gene end was trimmed by 6 bases and the J gene end by 2 bases; junction bases not matched to a gene: 7. The CDR3 nucleotides read TGTGCCAGCAGGGAATTTAGCGGGGGGGCCACAGATACGCAGTATTTT. Protein product: CASREFSGGATDTQYF.

The CDR3 is CASTPLSGGLNEQYF. DNA for the CDR3: TGTGCCAGCACCCCTCTCAGCGGGGGTCTTAACGAGCAGTACTTC. The J gene is TRBJ2-7, the V gene TRBV11-2; TRBD2 aligns across 8 bases. Germline CDR1 reads SGHAT; CDR2 reads FQNNGV. CDR3 size: 15 residues. Trimming cost V 7 bases and J 5 bases; bases outside gene matches: 13. The full variable domain, rest sourced from reference TRBV11-2 and TRBJ2-7, is EAGVAQSPRYKIIEKRQSVAFWCNPISGHATLYWYQQILGQGPKLLIQFQNNGVVDDSQLPKDRFSAERLKGVDSTLKIQPAKLEDSAVYLCASTPLSGGLNEQYFGPGTRLTVT.

This clone was seen only a few times. The chain employs TRBV6-1 and TRBJ2-1; 9 bases are shared with TRBD2. Germline assignment: CDR1 MNHNS and CDR2 SASEGT. The CDR3 totals 13 residues. In nucleotides, the CDR3 is TGTGCGGCGGGGGGGGCAACTAGGAATGAGCAGTTCTTC. Translation gives CAAGGATRNEQFF.

The V and J genes are TRBV4-3 and TRBJ1-1; 8 nucleotides match TRBD1. Germline V CDR1 and CDR2: LGHNA, YSLEER. V gave up 4 bases and J gave up 4 bases; unmatched junction bases: 8. The CDR3 has 15 residues. The CDR3 coding sequence is TGCGCCAGCAGCCGCTCGACAGGGGAGGGCACTGAAGCTTTCTTT. The encoded protein is CASSRSTGEGTEAFF.

V gene TRBV7-2 combines with J gene TRBJ1-3; D call uncertain. Trimming shortened V by 2 bases and J by 0 bases, and 14 bases separated the two germline ends. CDR1 and CDR2 (germline): SGHTA, FQGNSA. The CDR3 spans 17 residues. The CDR3 here is CASSLHGSRRSGNTIYF. The CDR3 nucleotides read TGTGCCAGCAGCTTACACGGATCGAGGCGCTCTGGAAACACCATATATTTT. Variable domain in full (rest from reference TRBV7-2 and TRBJ1-3): GAGVSQSPSNKVTEKGKDVELRCDPISGHTALYWYRQSLGQGLEFLIYFQGNSAPDKSGLPSDRFSAERTGGSVSTLTIQRTQQEDSAVYLCASSLHGSRRSGNTIYFGEGSWLTVV.

The gene calls are TRBV7-9 and TRBJ2-7; the match to TRBD2 covers 8 bases. Germline trimming cut 7 bases from V and 2 bases from J; bases unmatched to any gene: 4. Germline V lookup: CDR1 SEHNR, CDR2 FQNEAQ (reference sequence). The CDR3 spans 13 residues. CDR3 DNA: TGTGCCAGCACTCGGGAGGGGGCCTACGAGCAGTACTTC. This gives the protein CASTREGAYEQYF.

This clone was seen a handful of times. Within the sample, other DNA sequences also encode this same CDR3. This chain links TRBV2 with TRBJ2-7; perhaps TRBD1 as D (6 bases). Germline values: CDR1 SNHLY, CDR2 FYNNEI. Trimming cost V 6 bases and J 2 bases, with 11 bases left between them. The CDR3 sequence is 13 residues long. The CDR3: CASRPGEPYEQYF. DNA for the CDR3: TGTGCCAGCAGGCCAGGGGAACCCTACGAGCAGTACTTC.

The chain combines TRBV6-5 with TRBJ2-7, with TRBD1 matching over 7 bases. Germline V CDR1 and CDR2: MNHEY, SVGAGI. The CDR3 sequence is 15 residues long. V dropped 5 bases and J dropped 5; count of bases not matched to a gene: 12. In nucleotides, the CDR3 is TGTGCCAGCAGTGTCCTCCGGGACAGATTCCACGAGCAGTACTTC. It specifies CASSVLRDRFHEQYF.

This chain links TRBV11-2 with TRBJ2-3; possible D gene TRBD2, 5 bases. CDR1 SGHAT and CDR2 FQNNGV come from the germline V gene. V lost 0 bases and J lost 4, with 5 bases in between. The CDR3 extends over 13 amino acids. The CDR3, as DNA: TGTGCCAGCAGCTTAGAACTAGCAGATACGCAGTATTTT. Amino acid sequence: CASSLELADTQYF.

The chain employs TRBV6-6 and TRBJ1-1, with D possibly being TRBD1 (5 bases). The CDR3 loop spans 16 amino acids. With 5 bases removed from V and 4 bases from J, the gap between germline ends came to 20 bases. Germline V gene sequence: CDR1 MNHNY, CDR2 SVGAGI (reference sequence). CDR3 nucleotides: TGTGCCAGCAGTCCCCCGGTTCAGGGTGCACTCACTGAAGCTTTCTTT. Protein: CASSPPVQGALTEAFF.

Regarding this clone: Different DNA sequences within this sample yield the same CDR3. V is TRBV5-6 and J is TRBJ1-5; D is perhaps TRBD1 (5 bases). The germline gives CDR1 SGHDT, CDR2 YYEEEE. V lost 8 bases, J lost 1 base, and 19 bases lay in between. The length of the CDR3 is 16 residues. CDR3 protein: CASSPGRGGSNQPQHF. The CDR3 bases are TGTGCCAGTAGCCCAGGGAGGGGTGGGAGCAATCAGCCCCAGCATTTT.

This clone showed up just once. This chain joins TRBV2 and TRBJ1-2; possibly TRBD1 for D (5 bases). The CDR3 covers 15 residues. The V gene lost 9 bases and the J gene lost 5 bases, with 22 bases spanning the gap. CDR1 and CDR2 from the germline V gene are SNHLY and FYNNEI. The CDR3 nucleotides read TGTGCCAGAACAAACGCCGTGGGCGCAGGGTATGGCTACACCTTC. Its protein product is CARTNAVGAGYGYTF.

J is TRBJ1-2 and V is TRBV9; 12 positions agree with TRBD1. Germline lookup yields CDR1 SGDLS and CDR2 YYNGEE. Unmatched junction bases numbered 2, after V lost 0 bases and J lost 8 bases. The CDR3 contains 14 residues. Written as DNA, the CDR3 is TGTGCCAGCAGCGTAGGGGGACAGGGGGCCGGCTACACCTTC. Translating it yields CASSVGGQGAGYTF. Full variable domain (remainder filled in from reference TRBV9 and TRBJ1-2): DSGVTQTPKHLITATGQRVTLRCSPRSGDLSVYWYQQSLDQGLQFLIQYYNGEERAKGNILERFSAQQFPDLHSELNLSSLELGDSALYFCASSVGGQGAGYTFGSGTRLTVV.

This clone has a single count. The rearrangement uses TRBV6-1 and TRBJ2-7; 13 bases are a match to TRBD2. V shed 3 bases, J shed 6 bases, and the junction held 8 bases outside the gene matches. Germline assignment: CDR1 MNHNS and CDR2 SASEGT. The CDR3 contains 16 residues. The CDR3 sequence: CASSDIRLAGGLEQYF. CDR3 coding DNA: TGTGCCAGCAGTGATATTAGACTAGCGGGGGGCCTCGAGCAGTACTTC.

V and J are TRBV9 and TRBJ2-7; 7 nucleotides agree with TRBD1. The germline gives CDR1 SGDLS, CDR2 YYNGEE. V was pared by 0 bases and J by 5 bases, with 5 bases of the junction left unmatched. The CDR3 spans 14 residues. CDR3 amino acids: CASSVGDSRHEQYF. CDR3 DNA: TGTGCCAGCAGCGTAGGGGACAGTCGTCACGAGCAGTACTTC.

The chain employs TRBV5-5 and TRBJ1-2, with 8 nucleotides matching TRBD1. The V gene end was trimmed by 4 bases and the J gene end by 7 bases; junction bases not matched to a gene: 9. Germline assignment: CDR1 SGHKS and CDR2 YYEKEE (reference sequence). The CDR3 sequence is 14 residues long. CDR3: CASSPRQGYGGYTF. CDR3 coding DNA: TGTGCCAGCAGCCCTAGACAGGGGTACGGTGGCTACACCTTC.

The rearrangement uses TRBV7-2 and TRBJ1-1, with 12 bases lining up with TRBD1. CDR1 SGHTA and CDR2 FQGNSA come from the germline V gene. The CDR3 loop spans 15 amino acids. V trimming: 5 bases; J trimming: 10 bases; junction bases outside the gene matches: 11. The CDR3 coding sequence is TGTGCCAGCAGCGAAGACTCGGGACAGGGGGCAATAGCTTTCTTT. It codes for CASSEDSGQGAIAFF.